A single sample is the source of the 18 T cell receptor beta chains below, sequenced in a study of Graves' ophthalmopathy and Graves' hyperthyroidism. Amplified TCR beta CDR3 regions were obtained using RNA transcripts as template. HTBI primers served in a first-round RT-PCR, which a second-round multiplex PCR followed. TCRdb analysed the multiplex PCR reads with MiXCR anew, one entry per CDR3 protein. The sample lists 500,000 to 600,000 distinct CDR3 sequences, about 40% occurring once. The sequencing input was peripheral blood or thyroid tissue (not recorded which). Receptors were obtained from an adult man with Graves' hyperthyroidism.

This clonotype was seen repeatedly, ten times or more. The rearrangement links TRBV28 to TRBJ1-6, with 7 positions matching TRBD1. The CDR3 sequence is 14 residues long. Trimming removed 7 bases from V and 7 bases from J; junction bases left unmatched: 7. Germline V lookup: CDR1 MDHEN, CDR2 SYDVKM. The CDR3 region has the DNA TGTGCCAGCACCAGGGGGTTAAGCAATTCACCCCTCCACTTT. It specifies CASTRGLSNSPLHF.

The rearrangement links TRBV14 to TRBJ1-4; TRBD1 agrees at 7 bases. Unmatched junction bases numbered 7, after V lost 2 bases and J lost 4 bases. CDR1 SGHDN and CDR2 FVKESK come from the germline V gene. This CDR3 comprises 16 residues. Written as DNA, the CDR3 is TGTGCCAGCAGCCAATGGACAGGCGGACTTAATGAAAAACTGTTTTTT. Translated, it gives CASSQWTGGLNEKLFF.

This clonotype was detected ten times or more. The chain couples TRBV10-3 to TRBJ2-6; 9 positions match TRBD1. CDR1 and CDR2 from the germline V gene are ENHRY and SYGVKD. J lost 3 bases, V lost 6 bases, and 9 bases had no gene match. The CDR3 contains 17 residues. Written as DNA, the CDR3 is TGTGCCATCAGACCGGGACAGGGTTTGGTTGGGGCCAACGTCCTGACTTTC. Protein sequence: CAIRPGQGLVGANVLTF.

This clonotype has just one count. The chain has TRBV10-3 and TRBJ1-2; D may be TRBD1 (6 bases). Trimming removed 4 bases at V and 3 bases at J, with 12 bases between. CDR1 is ENHRY, CDR2 SYGVKD, per germline. The CDR3 has 14 residues. This CDR3 reads CAISGTVTDYGYTF. The CDR3 nucleotides are TGTGCCATCAGTGGGACAGTAACTGACTATGGCTACACCTTC.

This rearrangement joins TRBV19 to TRBJ2-5, with D perhaps matching TRBD1 (5 bases). The V gene's germline CDR1 is LNHDA and CDR2 SQIVND (reference sequence). The CDR3 sequence is 14 residues long. V gave up 6 bases and J gave up 5 bases, with 16 bases separating them. The CDR3 sequence: CASRSQQAPETQYF. The CDR3 DNA sequence: TGTGCCAGTAGGTCACAACAGGCTCCTGAGACCCAGTACTTC.

The chain is built from TRBV5-6 and TRBJ1-1; tentatively, D is TRBD1 (5 bases). The germline V gene encodes CDR1 SGHDT and CDR2 YYEEEE. CDR3 length: 13 residues. The V end lost 5 bases, the J end lost 1 base, and 9 bases lay between the germline ends. The CDR3 protein is CASRLDRNTEAFF. CDR3 nucleotide sequence: TGTGCCAGCAGACTCGACAGGAACACTGAAGCTTTCTTT.

This clonotype was recorded at least ten times. The rearrangement joins TRBV19 to TRBJ1-5; weak D call: TRBD1 (5 bases). The CDR3 runs to 17 residues. Trimming removed 5 bases from V and 0 bases from J, with 17 bases in between. Germline values: CDR1 LNHDA, CDR2 SQIVND (reference sequence). In nucleotides, the CDR3 is TGTGCCAGTAGTTTTCACCGGGGACCTTATAGCAATCAGCCCCAGCATTTT. This translates into CASSFHRGPYSNQPQHF. Looking up the rest from reference TRBV19 and TRBJ1-5 gives the full variable domain: DGGITQSPKYLFRKEGQNVTLSCEQNLNHDAMYWYRQDPGQGLRLIYYSQIVNDFQKGDIAEGYSVSREKKESFPLTVTSAQKNPTAFYLCASSFHRGPYSNQPQHFGDGTRLSIL.

This chain joins TRBV12-3 or TRBV12-4 and TRBJ2-2; 8 bases are shared with TRBD2. The CDR3 sequence is 21 residues long. Trimming cost V 2 bases and J 6 bases; bases outside gene matches: 23. The CDR3 coding sequence is TGTGCCAGCAGTTTATCGGGGACTAGAAAGGCAATGACACCCCTCGCCGGGGAGCTGTTTTTT. This encodes CASSLSGTRKAMTPLAGELFF.

A few counts support this clonotype. This sequence may be a read error, since a much larger clone differs from it by one base. The chain couples TRBV29-1 to TRBJ1-3; 7 nucleotides agree with TRBD1. The length of the CDR3 is 13 residues. CDR1 and CDR2 from the germline V gene are SQVTM and ANQGSEA. V lost 5 bases to trimming and J lost 2 bases; unmatched junction nucleotides: 3. Here the CDR3 DNA reads TGCAGCGTTATACAGGGGACTGGAAACACCATATATTTT. Its protein product is CSVIQGTGNTIYF. The full variable domain, its missing parts supplied by reference TRBV29-1 and TRBJ1-3, is SAVISQKPSRDICQRGTSLTIQCQVDSQVTMMFWYRQQPGQSLTLIATANQGSEATYESGFVIDKFPISRPNLTFSTLTVSNMSPEDSSIYLCSVIQGTGNTIYFGEGSWLTVV.

The V and J genes are TRBV7-6 and TRBJ2-7; 7 nucleotides match TRBD2. The trim removed 6 bases at V and 3 bases at J, leaving 20 bases unmatched. The CDR3 has 18 amino acids. CDR1 and CDR2 from the germline V gene are SGHVS and FNYEAQ. The CDR3 sequence is CASRLGWGGVAGDYEQYF. CDR3 nucleotide sequence: TGTGCCAGCAGACTTGGGTGGGGGGGAGTTGCGGGGGACTACGAGCAGTACTTC.

This clonotype was picked up many times. The rearrangement joins TRBV2 to TRBJ2-5; D uncertain. Between the trimmed V and J ends, which lost 6 bases and 5 bases, there was a span of 19 bases. Germline V gives CDR1 SNHLY, CDR2 FYNNEI. This CDR3 is 15 amino acids long. CDR3 sequence: CASSLQTQPSETQYF. The CDR3 coding sequence is TGTGCCAGCAGCTTACAGACCCAACCCTCCGAGACCCAGTACTTC.

The genes are TRBV2 and TRBJ2-2; 7 bases are a match to TRBD2. The germline V gene encodes CDR1 SNHLY and CDR2 FYNNEI. The CDR3 extends over 16 amino acids. The ends lost 6 bases at V and 7 bases at J; junction bases unmatched: 14. Here the CDR3 DNA reads TGTGCCAGCAGCGTAGACGGGAGGCTCTGGTACGGGGAGCTGTTTTTT. It encodes CASSVDGRLWYGELFF.

CDR3 amino acids: CASSPRPASGNTIYF. CDR3 DNA sequence: TGTGCCAGCAGCCCGCGGCCGGCGAGTGGAAACACCATATATTTT. This chain joins TRBV14 and TRBJ1-3; D remains unclear. The V end lost 4 bases, the J end lost 3 bases, and 13 bases lay between the germline ends. The germline gives CDR1 SGHDN, CDR2 FVKESK. The CDR3 length is 15 residues.

The V call is TRBV19, the J call TRBJ1-1; D not resolved. There are 15 residues in the CDR3. The V gene lost 8 bases and the J gene lost 1 base, with 17 bases spanning the gap. Germline CDR1 and CDR2: LNHDA and SQIVND (reference sequence). CDR3 nucleotide sequence: TGTGCCAGTCGTCCTAGTTCGGGATCGAACACTGAAGCTTTCTTT. It encodes CASRPSSGSNTEAFF. Full variable domain (outside the CDR3, taken from reference TRBV19 and TRBJ1-1): DGGITQSPKYLFRKEGQNVTLSCEQNLNHDAMYWYRQDPGQGLRLIYYSQIVNDFQKGDIAEGYSVSREKKESFPLTVTSAQKNPTAFYLCASRPSSGSNTEAFFGQGTRLTVV.

This clonotype was observed a handful of times. The chain carries TRBV12-5 and TRBJ1-6; D call uncertain. Germline lookup yields CDR1 LGHNT and CDR2 FRNRAP. The CDR3 length is 12 residues. Deletions cut 1 base from V and 5 bases from J, with 0 bases between. The CDR3 sequence: CASGLDNSPLHF. In nucleotides, the CDR3 is TGTGCTAGTGGTTTGGATAATTCACCCCTCCACTTT.

This clonotype has ten or more counts. CDR3 sequence: CASSSRGRAFF. DNA of the CDR3: TGTGCCAGCAGTTCCAGGGGGCGAGCTTTCTTT. The chain joins TRBV27 to TRBJ1-1; 8 positions match TRBD1. The junction had 2 bases not matched to a gene; V was cut back by 4 bases and J by 10 bases. CDR3 length: 11 amino acids. Germline V gives CDR1 MNHEY, CDR2 SMNVEV (reference sequence).

This clonotype was counted a few times. The chain has TRBV7-9 and TRBJ1-1; 8 positions match TRBD1. The germline gives CDR1 SEHNR, CDR2 FQNEAQ (reference sequence). The J segment lost 11 bases and the V segment lost 5 bases, leaving 7 bases of the junction unmatched. The CDR3 is 12 residues long. The CDR3 DNA reads TGTGCCAGCAGCCGCGGACAGGGTCCGGCTTTCTTT. This sequence encodes CASSRGQGPAFF.

A remark on this clonotype: One end of the junction is discordant with germline, which a read error may explain. This chain links TRBV25-1 with TRBJ2-7; TRBD1 matches at 8 bases. Germline V gives CDR1 MGHDK, CDR2 SYGVNS. This CDR3 has 14 amino acids. The CDR3 DNA reads TGTGCCAGCAGCTTGGCCGGACAGGGAAACGAGCAGTGCTTC. Its translation is CASSLAGQGNEQCF.